A single sample gave rise to the 23 T cell receptor beta chains below, sequenced in a study of post-analysis software for immune sequencing data. General study results and limits: In patients, TRBV5-6, TRBV5-1 and TRBV20-1 belonged to five TRBV segments found more frequently than in controls.

cDNA libraries for TCR beta contained unique molecular identifiers. TCRdb analysed the PCR reads with MiXCR anew, one entry per CDR3 protein. The sample yields approximately 690,000 distinct CDR3 sequences, over 45% seen once. Their specific antigens are unknown. The sequenced material came from blood. The receptors here all came from a girl aged 2-10 years with multiple sclerosis.

The rearrangement links TRBV20-1 to TRBJ1-4; the D is unclear. Germline assignment: CDR1 DFQATT and CDR2 SNEGSKA (reference sequence). The CDR3 has 12 residues. The V end lost 6 bases, the J end lost 8 bases, and 13 bases lay between the germline ends. The chain's CDR3 is CSAPAWREKLFF. The DNA of the CDR3 is TGCAGTGCCCCAGCCTGGCGGGAAAAACTGTTTTTT.

On this clonotype itself: The CDR3 ends on some other residue instead of the conserved phenylalanine or tryptophan, so this is likely a read error. The rearrangement joins TRBV28 to TRBJ2-3; 11 bases fit TRBD1. J lost 4 bases, V lost 6 bases, and 9 bases had no gene match. This CDR3 is 16 amino acids long. Germline lookup yields CDR1 MDHEN and CDR2 SYDVKM. This CDR3 is CASRPRGQGEADTQYL. CDR3 DNA: TGTGCCAGCAGACCCCGGGGACAGGGGGAGGCAGATACGCAGTATTTG.

The sample holds one count of this clonotype. The gene calls are TRBV27 and TRBJ1-5; D gene ambiguous. Germline CDR1 and CDR2: MNHEY and SMNVEV (reference sequence). The CDR3 spans 16 residues. V shed 3 bases and J shed 2 bases, with 14 bases lying between them. This CDR3 is CASSFSSRWGNQPQHF. The CDR3 DNA reads TGTGCCAGCAGTTTTTCTAGCAGATGGGGCAATCAGCCCCAGCATTTT.

The J gene is TRBJ1-6, the V gene TRBV12-3 or TRBV12-4; unclear D gene. Trimming took 7 bases from V and 7 from J, leaving 17 bases between them. CDR3 length: 15 amino acids. Here the CDR3 reads CASMVRRTINSPLHF. As DNA, the CDR3 is TGTGCCAGCATGGTGCGGCGAACGATAAATTCACCCCTCCACTTT.

The rearrangement links TRBV12-3 or TRBV12-4 to TRBJ2-2; 7 nucleotides agree with TRBD1. V was pared by 3 bases and J by 4 bases, with 2 bases of the junction left unmatched. CDR3 length: 14 residues. As DNA, the CDR3 is TGTGCCAGCAGTTTCAGGGGGATCACCGGGGAGCTGTTTTTT. Translating it yields CASSFRGITGELFF.

J is TRBJ1-5 and V is TRBV12-5, with D unclear. The CDR3 consists of 11 residues. Germline CDR1 is LGHNT and CDR2 is FRNRAP. The ends were cut back, 3 bases at V and 7 bases at J, with 4 bases in the middle. This CDR3 is CASGFRQPQHF. CDR3 DNA sequence: TGTGCTAGTGGTTTCAGACAGCCCCAGCATTTT.

The rearrangement joins TRBV4-1 to TRBJ2-7, with 9 bases matching TRBD2. CDR3 length: 16 amino acids. Trimming removed 0 bases from V and 2 bases from J; junction bases left unmatched: 5. Germline CDR1 MGHRA, CDR2 YSYEKL. CDR3 sequence (DNA): TGCGCCAGCAGCCAAGATTGGGCTAGCGGGGCCTACGAGCAGTACTTC. Its protein is CASSQDWASGAYEQYF.

The chain employs TRBV12-3 or TRBV12-4 and TRBJ1-1; 11 nucleotides agree with TRBD1. The CDR3 extends over 14 amino acids. V was clipped by 6 bases and J by 3 bases; unmatched bases: 3. The CDR3 loop reads CASRRGQGDTEAFF. CDR3 in DNA: TGTGCCAGCAGACGGGGACAGGGGGACACTGAAGCTTTCTTT.

This clonotype was detected only a few times. This chain joins TRBV5-1 and TRBJ1-6; D unresolved. The ends were cut back, 0 bases at V and 7 bases at J, with 11 bases in the middle. There are 15 residues in the CDR3. Germline-derived CDR1 and CDR2 are SGHRS and YFSETQ. The CDR3 sequence is CASSLGVSLNSPLHF. CDR3 sequence (DNA): TGCGCCAGCAGCTTGGGGGTATCGTTAAATTCACCCCTCCACTTT.

This clonotype has only a few counts. The chain combines TRBV5-1 with TRBJ2-6; 8 bases line up with TRBD1. Germline-derived CDR1 and CDR2 are SGHRS and YFSETQ. Trimming at V came to 2 bases and at J to 4 bases, leaving 8 bases not matched to a gene. This CDR3 is 17 amino acids long. CDR3 bases: TGCGCCAGCAGCTTCTTCGGGACAGGAGTGGGGGCCAACGTCCTGACTTTC. This codes for CASSFFGTGVGANVLTF.

The genes are TRBV9 and TRBJ2-7; TRBD2 matches 14 bases. V lost 0 bases to trimming and J lost 3 bases; unmatched junction nucleotides: 11. The CDR3 runs to 19 residues. Germline V CDR1 and CDR2: SGDLS, YYNGEE. The chain's CDR3 is CASSVADGTSGSAGYEQYF. Here the CDR3 DNA reads TGTGCCAGCAGCGTAGCCGACGGGACTAGCGGGAGTGCGGGCTACGAGCAGTACTTC.

The count of this clonotype is one. This chain uses TRBV10-3 with TRBJ2-1, with D tentatively TRBD2 (5 bases). V was clipped by 8 bases and J by 10 bases, with 18 bases between them. The CDR3 covers 13 residues. Germline CDR1 reads ENHRY; CDR2 reads SYGVKD. The CDR3 protein is CAIEGFPQGEQFF. In nucleotides, the CDR3 is TGTGCCATCGAGGGCTTCCCCCAAGGGGAGCAGTTCTTC.

This clonotype is a singleton in its sample. The chain uses TRBV6-5 and TRBJ1-5, with D tentatively TRBD1 (6 bases). Between the trimmed V and J ends, which lost 6 bases and 0 bases, there was a span of 15 bases. CDR1 is MNHEY and CDR2 is SVGAGI in the germline V gene. This CDR3 contains 16 residues. DNA for the CDR3: TGTGCCAGCAGAGGGGCAGGGGAGGATAGCAATCAGCCCCAGCATTTT. Its translation is CASRGAGEDSNQPQHF.

This chain links TRBV7-9 with TRBJ2-7, with D tentatively TRBD2 (7 bases). This CDR3 comprises 13 residues. Trimming removed 5 bases from V and 10 bases from J, with 18 bases in between. Germline CDR1 reads SEHNR; CDR2 reads FQNEAQ (reference sequence). Written as DNA, the CDR3 is TGTGCCAGCAGCCCCCGACTGGGGGGGGCCCAGTACTTC. Translation gives CASSPRLGGAQYF.

This clonotype was seen a few times. The chain employs TRBV2 and TRBJ1-2; unclear D gene. This CDR3 contains 12 residues. V shed 8 bases and J shed 7 bases, with 14 bases lying between them. Per the germline V gene, CDR1 is SNHLY and CDR2 is FYNNEI. CDR3 DNA sequence: TGTGCCAGCGCAGCAGGATTGGGTGGCTACACCTTC. Translating it yields CASAAGLGGYTF.

The chain joins TRBV20-1 to TRBJ2-5; D may correspond to TRBD1 or TRBD2 (6 bases each). This CDR3 comprises 11 residues. V was shortened by 4 bases and J by 6 bases, with 9 bases between the two germline ends. CDR1 is DFQATT and CDR2 is SNEGSKA in the germline V gene (reference sequence). The CDR3 DNA is TGCAGTGCTATAGGGGGGAAGACCCAGTACTTC. This encodes CSAIGGKTQYF.

The V gene is TRBV7-2, the J gene TRBJ2-7; D may be TRBD1 (6 bases). The germline V and J ends were trimmed by 5 bases and 10 bases, with 15 bases remaining between them. Looked up from germline, CDR1 is SGHTA and CDR2 is FQGNSA. This CDR3 contains 12 residues. The CDR3 loop reads CASSPMGATQYF. CDR3 sequence (DNA): TGTGCCAGCAGCCCAATGGGGGCAACCCAGTACTTC.

The chain employs TRBV20-1 and TRBJ1-4; perhaps TRBD1 as D (5 bases). CDR3 length equals 13 residues. Germline loops: CDR1 DFQATT, CDR2 SNEGSKA (reference sequence). V dropped 5 bases and J dropped 5 bases, with 12 bases sitting between them. The CDR3 reads CSAVGRQNEKLFF. CDR3 in DNA: TGCAGTGCTGTGGGACGCCAAAATGAAAAACTGTTTTTT.

In this sample, this clonotype turned up a few times. V and J are TRBV7-3 and TRBJ2-3; 10 nucleotides line up with TRBD2. Germline CDR1 is SGHTA and CDR2 is FQGTGA. The CDR3 extends over 16 amino acids. The J segment lost 0 bases and the V segment lost 7 bases, leaving 7 bases of the junction unmatched. This chain's CDR3 is CASTYSTSGSTDTQYF. CDR3 nucleotide sequence: TGTGCCAGCACCTATTCGACTAGCGGGAGCACAGATACGCAGTATTTT.

This clonotype was observed a few times. The CDR3 DNA follows: TGCAGTGCTAGACCGGACCCCTCCAATGAGCAGTTCTTC. It is translated as CSARPDPSNEQFF. The chain is built from TRBV20-1 and TRBJ2-1; D gene unclear. Germline V gene sequence: CDR1 DFQATT, CDR2 SNEGSKA (reference sequence). V lost 2 bases and J lost 6, with 11 bases in between. This CDR3 has 13 residues.

This clonotype showed up just a few times. V is TRBV12-3 or TRBV12-4 and J is TRBJ2-3; tentatively, D is TRBD2 (6 bases). The length of the CDR3 is 16 residues. The V and J ends lost 2 bases and 3 bases respectively, with 15 bases between them. The CDR3 loop reads CASSLSSGSHTDTQYF. The CDR3 DNA is TGTGCCAGCAGTTTATCTTCCGGGAGTCATACAGATACGCAGTATTTT.

This clonotype was seen more than once but under ten times. The rearrangement uses TRBV28 and TRBJ2-3, with 10 bases identical to TRBD2. Germline V gives CDR1 MDHEN, CDR2 SYDVKM. Losses at the gene ends were 2 bases for V and 3 bases for J; bases not matched to a gene: 5. CDR3 length: 16 residues. The CDR3 DNA follows: TGTGCCAGCAGTTTAAGGGCTAGCGGGAGTACAGATACGCAGTATTTT. Translation gives CASSLRASGSTDTQYF.

Written as DNA, the CDR3 is TGTGCCAGCAGTTACCCAGGGCTGAACACTGAAGCTTTCTTT. It encodes CASSYPGLNTEAFF. The rearrangement joins TRBV6-5 to TRBJ1-1, with D possibly TRBD1 on 5 matching bases. CDR1 and CDR2 (germline): MNHEY, SVGAGI. V lost 2 bases to trimming and J lost 0 bases, with 7 bases between them. The CDR3 runs 14 residues.